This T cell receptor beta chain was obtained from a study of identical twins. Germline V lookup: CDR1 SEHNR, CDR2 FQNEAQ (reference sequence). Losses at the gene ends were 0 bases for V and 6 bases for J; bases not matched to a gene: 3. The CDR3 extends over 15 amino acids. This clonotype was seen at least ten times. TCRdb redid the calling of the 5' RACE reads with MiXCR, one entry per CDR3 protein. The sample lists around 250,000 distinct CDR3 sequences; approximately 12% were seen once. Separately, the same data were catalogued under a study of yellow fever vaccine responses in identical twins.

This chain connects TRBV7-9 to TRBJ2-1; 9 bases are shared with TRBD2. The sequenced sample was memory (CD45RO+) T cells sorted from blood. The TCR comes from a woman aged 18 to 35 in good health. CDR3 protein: CASSLAAGGANEQFF. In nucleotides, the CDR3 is TGTGCCAGCAGCTTAGCGGCGGGAGGGGCCAATGAGCAGTTCTTC.